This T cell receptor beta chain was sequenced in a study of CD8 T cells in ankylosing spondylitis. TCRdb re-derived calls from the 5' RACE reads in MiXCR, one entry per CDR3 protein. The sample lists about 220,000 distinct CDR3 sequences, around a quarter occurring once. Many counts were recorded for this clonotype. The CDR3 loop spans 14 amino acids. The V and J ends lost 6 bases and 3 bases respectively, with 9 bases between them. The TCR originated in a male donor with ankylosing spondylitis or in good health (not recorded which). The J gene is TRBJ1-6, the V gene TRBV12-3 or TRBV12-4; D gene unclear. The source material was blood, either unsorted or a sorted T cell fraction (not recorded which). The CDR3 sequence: CASRPGDYNSPLHF. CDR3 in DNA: TGTGCCAGCAGACCCGGGGACTATAATTCACCCCTCCACTTT.